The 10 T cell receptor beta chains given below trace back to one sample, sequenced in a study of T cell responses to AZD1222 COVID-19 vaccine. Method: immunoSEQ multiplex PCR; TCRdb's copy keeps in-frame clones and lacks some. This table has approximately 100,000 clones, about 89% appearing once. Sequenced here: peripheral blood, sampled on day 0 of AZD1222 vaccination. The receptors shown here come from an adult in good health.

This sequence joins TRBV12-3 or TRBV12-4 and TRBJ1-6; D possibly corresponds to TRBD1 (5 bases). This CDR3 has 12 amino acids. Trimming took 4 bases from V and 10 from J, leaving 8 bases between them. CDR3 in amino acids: CASSSGGSPLHF. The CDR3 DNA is TGTGCCAGCAGTTCGGGGGGATCACCCCTCCACTTT.

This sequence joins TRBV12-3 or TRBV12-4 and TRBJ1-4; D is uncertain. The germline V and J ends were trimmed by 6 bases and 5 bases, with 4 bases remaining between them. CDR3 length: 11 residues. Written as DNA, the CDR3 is TGTGCCAGCAGCGTGAATGAAAAACTGTTTTTT. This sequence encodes CASSVNEKLFF.

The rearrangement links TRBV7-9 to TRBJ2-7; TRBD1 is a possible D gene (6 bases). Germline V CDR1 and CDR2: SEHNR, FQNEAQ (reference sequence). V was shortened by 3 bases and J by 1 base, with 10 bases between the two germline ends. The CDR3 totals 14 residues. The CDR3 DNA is TGTGCCAGCAGCTTCAGGGGCCTATCCTACGAGCAGTACTTC. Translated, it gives CASSFRGLSYEQYF.

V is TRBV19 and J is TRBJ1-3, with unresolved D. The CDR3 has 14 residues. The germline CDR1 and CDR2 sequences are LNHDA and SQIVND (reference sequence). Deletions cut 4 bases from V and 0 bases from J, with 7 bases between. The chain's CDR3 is CASSKSRSGNTIYF. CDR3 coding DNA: TGTGCCAGTAGTAAATCCCGCTCTGGAAACACCATATATTTT. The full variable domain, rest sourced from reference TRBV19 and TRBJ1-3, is DGGITQSPKYLFRKEGQNVTLSCEQNLNHDAMYWYRQDPGQGLRLIYYSQIVNDFQKGDIAEGYSVSREKKESFPLTVTSAQKNPTAFYLCASSKSRSGNTIYFGEGSWLTVV.

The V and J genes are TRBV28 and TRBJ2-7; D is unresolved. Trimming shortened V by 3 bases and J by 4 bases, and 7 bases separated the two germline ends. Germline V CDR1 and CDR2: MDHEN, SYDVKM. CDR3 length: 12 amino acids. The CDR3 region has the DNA TGTGCCAGCAGTTTCCCACTTTACGAGCAGTACTTC. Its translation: CASSFPLYEQYF.

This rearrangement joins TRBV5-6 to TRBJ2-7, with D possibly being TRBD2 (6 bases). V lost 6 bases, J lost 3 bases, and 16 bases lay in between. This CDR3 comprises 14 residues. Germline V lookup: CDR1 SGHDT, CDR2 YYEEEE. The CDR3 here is CASTPPGSLYEQYF. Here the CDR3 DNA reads TGTGCCAGCACCCCCCCCGGGAGCCTCTACGAGCAGTACTTC.

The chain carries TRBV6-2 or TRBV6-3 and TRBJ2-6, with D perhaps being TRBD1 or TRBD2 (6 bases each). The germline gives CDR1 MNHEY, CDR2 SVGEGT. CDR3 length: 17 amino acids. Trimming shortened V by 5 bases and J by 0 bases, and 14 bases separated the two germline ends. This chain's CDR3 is CASSGGGGISGANVLTF. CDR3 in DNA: TGTGCCAGCAGTGGCGGAGGGGGGATCTCTGGGGCCAACGTCCTGACTTTC.

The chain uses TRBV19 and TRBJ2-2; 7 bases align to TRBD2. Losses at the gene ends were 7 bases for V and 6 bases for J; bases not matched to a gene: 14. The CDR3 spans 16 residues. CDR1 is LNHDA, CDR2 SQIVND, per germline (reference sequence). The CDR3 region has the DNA TGTGCCAGTAAGAGCCCCGGGGGGTTTGATGCCGGGGAGCTGTTTTTT. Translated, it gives CASKSPGGFDAGELFF.

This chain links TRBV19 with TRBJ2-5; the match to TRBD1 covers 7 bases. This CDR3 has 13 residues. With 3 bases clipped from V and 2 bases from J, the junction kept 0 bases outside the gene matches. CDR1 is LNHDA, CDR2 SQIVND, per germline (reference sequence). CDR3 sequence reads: CASSMTGQETQYF. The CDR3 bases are TGTGCCAGTAGTATGACAGGGCAAGAGACCCAGTACTTC.

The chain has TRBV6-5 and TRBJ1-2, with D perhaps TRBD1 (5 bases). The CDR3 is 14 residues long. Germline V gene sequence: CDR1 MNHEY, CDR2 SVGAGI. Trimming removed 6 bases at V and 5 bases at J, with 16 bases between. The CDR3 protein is CASRPRDGIYGYTF. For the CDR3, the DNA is TGTGCCAGCAGGCCTCGGGACGGCATATATGGCTACACCTTC.